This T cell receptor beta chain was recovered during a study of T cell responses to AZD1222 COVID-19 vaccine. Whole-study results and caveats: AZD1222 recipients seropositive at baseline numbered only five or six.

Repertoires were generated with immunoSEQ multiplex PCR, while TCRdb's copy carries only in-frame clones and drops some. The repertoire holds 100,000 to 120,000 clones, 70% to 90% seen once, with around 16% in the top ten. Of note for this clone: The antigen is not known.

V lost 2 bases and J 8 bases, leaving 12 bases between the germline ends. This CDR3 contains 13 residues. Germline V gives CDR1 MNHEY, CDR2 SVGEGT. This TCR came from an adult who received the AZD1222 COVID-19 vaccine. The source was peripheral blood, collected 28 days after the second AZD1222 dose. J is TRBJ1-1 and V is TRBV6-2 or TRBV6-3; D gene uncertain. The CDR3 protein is CASSYSSTPEAFF. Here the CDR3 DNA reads TGTGCCAGCAGTTACAGTTCCACGCCCGAAGCTTTCTTT.